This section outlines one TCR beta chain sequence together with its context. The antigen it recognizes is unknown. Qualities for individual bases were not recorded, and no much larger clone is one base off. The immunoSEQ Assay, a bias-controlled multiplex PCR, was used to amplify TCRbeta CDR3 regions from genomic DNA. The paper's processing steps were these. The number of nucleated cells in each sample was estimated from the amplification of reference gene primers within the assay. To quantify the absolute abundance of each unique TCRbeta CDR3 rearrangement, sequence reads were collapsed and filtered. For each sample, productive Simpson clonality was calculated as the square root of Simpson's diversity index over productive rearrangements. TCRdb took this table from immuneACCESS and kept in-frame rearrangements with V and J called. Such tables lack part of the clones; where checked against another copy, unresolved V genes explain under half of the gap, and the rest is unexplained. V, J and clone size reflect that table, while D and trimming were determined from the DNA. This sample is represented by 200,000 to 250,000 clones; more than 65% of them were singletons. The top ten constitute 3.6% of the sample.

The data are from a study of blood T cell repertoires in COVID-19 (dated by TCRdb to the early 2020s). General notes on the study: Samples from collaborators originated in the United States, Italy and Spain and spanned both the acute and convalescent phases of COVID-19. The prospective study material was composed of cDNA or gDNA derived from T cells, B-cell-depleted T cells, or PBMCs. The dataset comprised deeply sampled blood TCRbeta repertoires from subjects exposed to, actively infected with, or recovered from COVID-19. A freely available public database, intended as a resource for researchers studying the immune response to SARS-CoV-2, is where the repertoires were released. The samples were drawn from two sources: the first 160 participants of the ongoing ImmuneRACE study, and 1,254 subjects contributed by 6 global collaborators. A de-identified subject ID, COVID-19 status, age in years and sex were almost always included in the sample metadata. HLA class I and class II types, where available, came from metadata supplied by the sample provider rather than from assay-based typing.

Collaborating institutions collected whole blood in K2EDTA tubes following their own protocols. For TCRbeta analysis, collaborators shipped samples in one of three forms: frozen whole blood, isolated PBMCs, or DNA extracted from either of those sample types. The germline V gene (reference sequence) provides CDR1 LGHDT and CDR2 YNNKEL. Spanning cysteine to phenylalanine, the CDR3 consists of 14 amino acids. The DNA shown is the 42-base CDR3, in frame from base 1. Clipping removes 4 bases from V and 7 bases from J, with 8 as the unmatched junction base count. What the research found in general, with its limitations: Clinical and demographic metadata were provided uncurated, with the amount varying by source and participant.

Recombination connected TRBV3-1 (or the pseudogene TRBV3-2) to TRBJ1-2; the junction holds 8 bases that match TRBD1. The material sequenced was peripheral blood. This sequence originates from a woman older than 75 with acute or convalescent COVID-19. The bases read TGTGCCAGCAGCCGACAGGGGCCCGGGGGTGGCTACACCTTC. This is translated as CASSRQGPGGGYTF.